This T cell receptor (beta chain) was recorded in a study of PD-1 blockade in classical Hodgkin lymphoma (dated by TCRdb to 2020 to 2021). A note on the overall study: Nivolumab dosing was 3 mg/kg intravenously every 2 weeks, continuing until either disease progression or unacceptable toxicity. The study used TCR beta sequencing and CyTOF to define a peripheral blood immune signature of response to PD-1 blockade in classical Hodgkin lymphoma. Study-level results and caveats: The study covered only a single clinical trial cohort, and the causes of the repertoire differences, possibly disease activity or prior therapy, were still not defined. Baseline TCR diversity was reported to be lower in newly diagnosed patients than in healthy donors and to be lower still in relapsed/refractory patients. CD4+ but not CD8+ TCR diversity rose significantly by C4D1 (p=0.0027 vs p=0.16), most apparent in complete responders (p=0.02). Trial patients achieving complete response had baseline diversity similar to newly diagnosed patients, whereas partial responders and progressors had significantly lower diversity. Patients starting nivolumab less than 1 year after ASCT had lower diversity and were excluded from later analyses to avoid confounding by immune reconstitution.

Points on this clone: Its target antigen remains unknown. The record has no base qualities; no much larger clone is one base away.

The Qiagen DNeasy kit was used to extract genomic DNA both from unsorted PBMCs and from the negatively selected CD4+ and CD8+ fractions. Amplification of TCR beta CDR3 regions was done by immunoSEQ multiplex PCR with primers that anneal to V and J segments. A synthetic immune receptor repertoire was used to minimize amplification bias, and any residual bias was removed computationally once sequencing was done. The authors' pipeline ran thus. Custom Python scripts were used to quantify repertoire diversity as the Shannon entropy index. The unsorted, CD4+ and CD8+ repertoires were each analyzed separately, with the exception of combined analyses, where CD4+ and CD8+ sequences were merged in silico. Clonal expansion was defined as at least a 2-fold frequency increase after treatment relative to C1D1, with a pseudocount of 0.5 for undetected baseline clones. Clones with 0 or 1 copy at C1D1 were defined as singleton clones, while clones with 2 or more copies were defined as non-singleton clones. By matching protein sequences in sorted samples from the same patient, clones expanded in unsorted samples were annotated as CD4+, CD8+ or unknown. Wilcoxon tests on paired samples were used to test diversity changes from C1D1 to C4D1. Entries here come from immuneACCESS through TCRdb and include only in-frame sequences with V and J called. Some clones fail to appear in such tables; in the studies checked, an unresolved V gene covers under half of the shortfall, and the cause of the remainder is unknown. V and J calls and clone size are those listed in that table; D and trimming were worked out from the DNA. The sample has approximately 96,000 clones on record, just over 90% of them singletons. Jointly, the top ten make up just under 2% of the sample.

In light of the paper, this sample's time point label describes: cycle 4 day 1 (C4D1), after six to seven weeks of nivolumab. All trial patients had relapsed after autologous stem cell transplantation, with cohorts A, B and C differing in prior brentuximab vedotin exposure. The trial cohort comprised some 60 patients with relapsed/refractory classical Hodgkin lymphoma whose best overall responses were complete response, partial response or progressive disease. Trial patients were treated with single-agent nivolumab in the multi-cohort phase II CheckMate 205 trial. An independent review committee assessed best overall response by applying the 2007 International Working Group response criteria. PBMCs from the trial were collected at three points: immediately before nivolumab initiation (C1D1), and during therapy at cycle 2 day 1 and cycle 4 day 1. Peripheral blood was collected in 8 mL Vacutainer Cell Preparation Tubes, from which PBMCs were isolated by centrifugation and then cryopreserved.

The CDR3, cysteine through phenylalanine, is 12 amino acids long. Solely the CDR3 DNA is kept, with 36 bases framed from the first base. The germline V gene (reference sequence) supplies CDR1 SEHNR and CDR2 FQNEAQ. V sheds 5 bases and J sheds 8 bases, leaving 9 bases between their ends. The source was peripheral blood mononuclear cells (PBMCs), collected before the fourth cycle of nivolumab. The chain links TRBV7-9 with TRBJ2-2; confidence is insufficient to name the D gene. This TCR was recovered from a human donor with classical Hodgkin lymphoma. The CDR3 reads CASSPLTGELFF. Here is the DNA: TGTGCCAGCAGCCCTCTAACAGGGGAGCTGTTTTTT. With the rest looked up from the reference TRBV7-9 and TRBJ2-2 genes rather than sequenced, the full variable domain is DTGVSQNPRHKITKRGQNVTFRCDPISEHNRLYWYRQTLGQGPEFLTYFQNEAQLEKSRLLSDRFSAERPKGSFSTLEIQRTEQGDSAMYLCASSPLTGELFFGEGSRLTVL.